Presented here are 3 T cell receptor beta chains from one specimen sequenced in a study of T cells after posttransplantation cyclophosphamide. The data were produced by immunoSEQ multiplex PCR, yet TCRdb's version contains in-frame clones alone and is incomplete. The sample holds tens of thousands of clones, and no clone turns up only once. Sequencing was carried out using PBMCs. The receptors were gathered from a man aged 35 to 55 in good health, CMV-negative, and a related stem cell transplant donor.

This clone was recorded many times. The V and J genes are TRBV7-6 and TRBJ2-7; TRBD2 matches at 10 bases. CDR1 SGHVS and CDR2 FNYEAQ come from the germline V gene. The CDR3 has 17 amino acids. J gave up 4 bases and V 1 base, and 10 bases lay outside the gene matches. CDR3 bases: TGTGCCAGCAGCTTAGGGCTAGCGGGAGTTCAGGGTTACGAGCAGTACTTC. The encoded protein is CASSLGLAGVQGYEQYF.

The table lists this clone with many counts. The V and J genes are TRBV19 and TRBJ2-7; D is possibly TRBD1 (6 bases). Trimming shortened V by 1 base and J by 6 bases, and 10 bases separated the two germline ends. Germline V lookup: CDR1 LNHDA, CDR2 SQIVND (reference sequence). This CDR3 is 13 amino acids long. The CDR3 sequence is CASSIGGQGEQYF. Here the CDR3 DNA reads TGTGCCAGTAGTATAGGGGGACAAGGCGAGCAGTACTTC.

There are many counts of this clone. The chain carries TRBV29-1 and TRBJ2-2; 7 bases line up with TRBD1. The CDR3 is 12 amino acids. Germline trimming cut 7 bases from V and 7 bases from J; bases unmatched to any gene: 6. CDR1 is SQVTM and CDR2 is ANQGSEA in the germline V gene. For the CDR3, the DNA is TGCAGCGGGGCATCAGGGGGCGGGGAGCTGTTTTTT. Its translation: CSGASGGGELFF.